This T cell receptor (beta chain) emerged from a study of PD-1 blockade in classical Hodgkin lymphoma. Study observations and caveats: Only CD4+ TCR diversity, not CD8+, had risen significantly by C4D1. Repertoire difference causes, possibly disease activity or prior therapy, remain undefined. As was reported, newly diagnosed patients showed lower baseline TCR diversity than healthy donors did.

The trim removed 7 bases at V and 1 base at J, leaving 14 bases unmatched. Germline lookup yields CDR1 LNHDA and CDR2 SQIVND (reference sequence). The CDR3 loop spans 18 amino acids. Only a few counts were recorded for this clone. What it binds is unknown. Data came from immunoSEQ multiplex PCR; TCRdb stores just in-frame clones and leaves some out. The repertoire holds about 20,000 clones, 73% seen once, with roughly 25% in the top ten. After autologous stem cell transplantation all patients relapsed, and prior brentuximab vedotin exposure differed between cohorts. Source: peripheral blood mononuclear cells (PBMCs), taken before the second cycle of nivolumab. This TCR was recovered from a human donor with classical Hodgkin lymphoma. The rearrangement links TRBV19 to TRBJ2-1, with 9 bases aligning to TRBD2. The CDR3 DNA sequence: TGTGCCAGTACCACTGTATTCCTGCTAGCGGGATCCTACAATGAGCAGTTCTTC. Translated: CASTTVFLLAGSYNEQFF.